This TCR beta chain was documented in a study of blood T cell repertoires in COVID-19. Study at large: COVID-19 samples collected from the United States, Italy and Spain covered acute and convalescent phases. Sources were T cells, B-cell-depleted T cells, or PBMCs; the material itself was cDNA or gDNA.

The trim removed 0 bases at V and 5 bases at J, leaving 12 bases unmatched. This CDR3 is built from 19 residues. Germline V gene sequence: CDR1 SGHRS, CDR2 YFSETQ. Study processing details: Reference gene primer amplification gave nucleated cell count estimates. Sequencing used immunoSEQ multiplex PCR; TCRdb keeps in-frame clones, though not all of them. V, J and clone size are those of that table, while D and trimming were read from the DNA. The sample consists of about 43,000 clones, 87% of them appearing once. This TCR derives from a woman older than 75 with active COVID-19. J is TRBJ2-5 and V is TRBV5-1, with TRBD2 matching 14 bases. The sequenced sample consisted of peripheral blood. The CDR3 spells CASSLGLAGGQVKRETQYF. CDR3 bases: TGCGCCAGCAGCTTGGGACTAGCGGGGGGGCAAGTCAAGCGGGAGACCCAGTACTTC.